This is a list of T cell receptor beta chains from one sample in a study of technical replicates of blood from several donors. The repertoire was sequenced with immunoSEQ multiplex PCR; TCRdb's copy has only in-frame clones and lacks some. There are 40,000 to 60,000 clones in the sample; 80% to 95% occur only once, and about 3.9% lies in the top ten. Sequencing input: PBMCs. The receptor source for this set is a human donor in good health. Some clones in this sample may be carry-over from other donors' samples. The CDR3 runs from the conserved cysteine through the conserved F or W. D genes are given only for firm matches. A row's size may be missing; if present it is once, few, many or a size class.

TRBV4-3	-	-	TRBJ2-5	CASSQDYGGFWTQYF	TGCGCCAGCAGCCAAGATTACGGCGGATTTTGGACCCAGTACTTC
TRBV11-2	TRBD1	-	TRBJ2-7	CASSFSHRGTYEQYF	TGTGCCAGCAGCTTCTCCCACAGGGGAACCTACGAGCAGTACTTC
TRBV7-5	-	-	TRBJ2-1	CARSSISGIYNEQFF	TGTGCCAGAAGCTCGATTAGCGGCATTTACAATGAGCAGTTCTTC
TRBV7-2	-	-	TRBJ1-5	CASSLGEHLSNQPQHF	TGTGCCAGCAGCTTAGGCGAGCACCTTAGCAATCAGCCCCAGCATTTT
TRBV6-1	-	-	TRBJ1-1	CASSEAGPQGTEAFF	TGTGCCAGCAGTGAAGCGGGGCCCCAGGGCACTGAAGCTTTCTTT
TRBV23-1	TRBD2	-	TRBJ2-1	CASTTSGGENNEQFF	TGCGCCAGCACGACTAGCGGGGGTGAAAACAATGAGCAGTTCTTC
TRBV7-3	-	-	TRBJ2-1	CASSLMGGISADEQFF	TGTGCCAGCAGCTTAATGGGCGGGATTTCCGCGGATGAGCAGTTCTTC
TRBV7-9	TRBD2	-	TRBJ2-7	CASERTGGTYEQYF	TGTGCCAGCGAGAGGACGGGGGGGACCTACGAGCAGTACTTC
TRBV4-1	-	once	TRBJ1-2	CASSQAETGLSYGYTF	TGCGCCAGCAGCCAAGCCGAAACAGGTCTTAGCTATGGCTACACCTTC
TRBV5-6	TRBD1	-	TRBJ2-7	CASSDPQGDYEQYF	TGTGCCAGCAGCGATCCACAGGGGGACTACGAGCAGTACTTC
TRBV29-1	-	-	TRBJ1-1	CSVGTLNTEAFF	TGCAGCGTGGGGACACTGAACACTGAAGCTTTCTTT
TRBV14	TRBD2	-	TRBJ2-3	CASSRTSGRVTDTQYF	TGTGCCAGCAGCCGGACTAGCGGGAGGGTTACAGATACGCAGTATTTT
TRBV6-6	-	-	TRBJ1-5	CASRPDTYSNQPQHF	TGTGCCAGCAGACCAGACACCTATAGCAATCAGCCCCAGCATTTT
TRBV7-3	TRBD2	-	TRBJ2-7	CASSLYSSGYEQYF	TGTGCCAGCAGCTTATACTCTAGCGGCTACGAGCAGTACTTC
TRBV5-6	TRBD1	-	TRBJ1-2	CASRATGQGVYGYTF	TGTGCCAGCAGGGCTACGGGACAGGGTGTTTATGGCTACACCTTC
TRBV6-5	-	-	TRBJ2-7	CASSYSRGPYEQYF	TGTGCCAGCAGTTACTCCCGGGGTCCCTACGAGCAGTACTTC
TRBV2	TRBD2	-	TRBJ2-1	CASSETAGARNEQFF	TGTGCCAGCAGTGAAACGGCGGGAGCGCGGAATGAGCAGTTCTTC
TRBV11-2	TRBD2	-	TRBJ2-1	CASSLVVAGARDEQFF	TGTGCCAGCAGCTTAGTGGTAGCGGGAGCTAGGGATGAGCAGTTCTTC
TRBV20-1	-	-	TRBJ1-1	CSPSKRFEAFF	TGCAGCCCCAGTAAGAGGTTTGAAGCTTTCTTT
TRBV6-4	-	-	TRBJ2-6	CASSDPGSGANVLTF	TGTGCCAGCAGTGACCCCGGGTCTGGGGCCAACGTCCTGACTTTC
TRBV6-6	-	-	TRBJ2-3	CASSYGRGTDTQYF	TGTGCCAGCAGTTACGGCAGGGGCACAGATACGCAGTATTTT
TRBV4-3	-	-	TRBJ2-2	CASSQEYVQELFF	TGCGCCAGCAGCCAAGAATACGTACAAGAGCTGTTTTTT
TRBV5-1	-	-	TRBJ2-3	CASSLTGDALTDTQYF	TGCGCCAGCAGCTTAACGGGGGACGCCCTCACAGATACGCAGTATTTT
TRBV7-8	-	once	TRBJ2-1	CASSLHQEIPYNEQFF	TGTGCCAGCTCGCTACACCAGGAAATCCCCTACAATGAGCAGTTCTTC
TRBV2	-	-	TRBJ2-3	CASSETGSPLSNTQYF	TGTGCCAGCAGTGAAACCGGGAGTCCGTTATCGAATACGCAGTATTTT
TRBV14	TRBD1	-	TRBJ1-6	CASSRTQGAGSPLHF	TGTGCCAGCAGCCGCACACAGGGGGCCGGTTCACCCCTCCACTTT
TRBV2	TRBD1	-	TRBJ2-7	CASSGTGHEQYF	TGTGCCAGCAGTGGGACAGGGCACGAGCAGTACTTC
TRBV30	-	-	TRBJ2-1	CAWSLTSRGQFF	TGTGCCTGGAGCCTAACTAGCCGGGGGCAGTTCTTC
TRBV6-5	TRBD1	-	TRBJ2-7	CASREGTGRYEQYF	TGTGCCAGCAGAGAAGGGACAGGGCGGTACGAGCAGTACTTC
TRBV4-1	TRBD2	-	TRBJ2-7	CASSQASGLGEQYF	TGCGCCAGCAGCCAAGCTAGCGGTCTAGGGGAGCAGTACTTC
TRBV29-1	TRBD1	-	TRBJ1-1	CSVEDVGDRATAFF	TGCAGCGTTGAAGATGTGGGGGACAGGGCCACGGCTTTCTTT
TRBV6-6	-	-	TRBJ1-1	CASSHLVWAANTEAFF	TGTGCCAGCAGCCACCTTGTGTGGGCCGCGAACACTGAAGCTTTCTTT
TRBV7-9	-	-	TRBJ2-7	CASSHQNSYEQYF	TGTGCCAGCAGCCATCAGAACTCCTACGAGCAGTACTTC
TRBV7-9	TRBD1	-	TRBJ1-3	CATNRGPSGNTIYF	TGTGCCACAAACAGGGGGCCGTCTGGAAACACCATATATTTT
TRBV5-1	-	-	TRBJ2-7	CASRSVGVSYEQYF	TGCGCCAGCAGAAGTGTCGGGGTCTCCTACGAGCAGTACTTC
TRBV4-3	-	-	TRBJ2-7	CASSQDFLNSDEQYF	TGCGCCAGCAGCCAGGACTTCCTGAACTCGGACGAGCAGTACTTC
TRBV7-9	-	-	TRBJ2-3	CASSSTRASTDTQYF	TGTGCCAGCAGCTCGACTAGAGCAAGCACAGATACGCAGTATTTT
TRBV29-1	-	once	TRBJ1-5	CSVAQDSNQPQHF	TGCAGCGTCGCACAGGACAGCAATCAGCCCCAGCATTTT
TRBV4-3	TRBD1	-	TRBJ2-7	CASSPDRGMYEQYF	TGCGCCAGCAGCCCCGACAGGGGGATGTACGAGCAGTACTTC
TRBV4-1	-	-	TRBJ1-6	CASSQDQDSYNSPLHF	TGCGCCAGCAGCCAAGATCAAGACAGCTATAATTCACCCCTCCACTTT
TRBV29-1	TRBD1	-	TRBJ1-5	CSVRTGEGQPQHF	TGCAGCGTCAGGACAGGGGAAGGTCAGCCCCAGCATTTT
TRBV2	TRBD1	-	TRBJ2-4	CASSARDRKNIQYF	TGTGCCAGCAGTGCGAGGGACAGAAAAAACATTCAGTACTTC
TRBV6-5	TRBD2	-	TRBJ2-7	CASSYSSLAGSEQYF	TGTGCCAGCAGTTACTCGTCACTAGCGGGTTCCGAGCAGTACTTC
TRBV4-3	-	once	TRBJ2-7	CASSQEFRIAGNHEQYF	TGCGCCAGCAGCCAAGAGTTTAGGATCGCAGGGAACCACGAGCAGTACTTC
TRBV7-9	-	-	TRBJ2-2	CASSPRDWEKGNGELFF	TGTGCCAGCAGCCCAAGAGATTGGGAAAAGGGGAACGGGGAGCTGTTTTTT
TRBV5-4	TRBD2	-	TRBJ2-7	CASSRGGGSGIANEQYF	TGTGCCAGCAGCCGCGGGGGGGGAAGCGGGATTGCCAACGAGCAGTACTTC
TRBV19	-	-	TRBJ2-7	CASSISLGRGSYEQYF	TGTGCCAGTAGTATCTCACTGGGTAGGGGATCCTACGAGCAGTACTTC